Presented here are 10 T cell receptor beta chains from one specimen sequenced in a study of blood T cell repertoires in COVID-19. Sequenced by immunoSEQ multiplex PCR; TCRdb stores in-frame clones only, minus some. The repertoire holds tens of thousands of clones, with 84% as singletons. The sequenced sample consisted of peripheral blood. The receptors shown here come from a man between 60 and 70 years old with COVID-19, enrolled during active disease.

The chain recombines TRBV15 with TRBJ2-5; D may be TRBD1 (6 bases). This CDR3 region has 15 residues. Per the germline V gene, CDR1 is LNHNV and CDR2 is YYDKDF (reference sequence). Trimming left V 1 base short and J 4 bases short, with 13 bases between. The DNA for the CDR3 is TGTGCCACCAGCAGAGGCTTGGGGGCCTTAGAGACCCAGTACTTC. Encoded protein: CATSRGLGALETQYF.

As regards this clone: A read error may produce the germline difference seen at one junction end. This chain uses TRBV11-2 with TRBJ2-7, with TRBD2 matching over 11 bases. The CDR3 has 13 residues. Germline assignment: CDR1 SGHAT and CDR2 FQNNGV. As DNA, the CDR3 is TGTGCCAGCAGCCCCACACGGACTAGCGGGTTTTCATTC. Translated, it gives CASSPTRTSGFSF.

The rearrangement joins TRBV19 to TRBJ2-5; TRBD2 agrees at 8 bases. V shed 3 bases, J shed 1 base, and the junction held 10 bases outside the gene matches. CDR1 and CDR2 (germline): LNHDA, SQIVND (reference sequence). The CDR3 contains 17 residues. The CDR3 DNA reads TGTGCCAGTAGTATCACACTGGCTAGCGGGCCCCAAGAGACCCAGTACTTC. Its protein product is CASSITLASGPQETQYF.

The chain carries TRBV3-1 (or the pseudogene TRBV3-2) and TRBJ2-7, with D hard to call. The V end lost 1 base, the J end lost 6 bases, and 16 bases lay between the germline ends. This CDR3 region has 15 residues. Per germline, CDR1 LGHDT and CDR2 YNNKEL (reference sequence). The chain's CDR3 is CASSQGRPRSFEQYF. CDR3 DNA sequence: TGTGCCAGCAGCCAAGGACGGCCGAGGTCTTTCGAGCAGTACTTC.

V and J are TRBV12-3 or TRBV12-4 and TRBJ1-2, with 7 bases that match TRBD1. The CDR3 has 13 residues. The V segment lost 6 bases and the J segment 3 bases; nucleotides outside the gene matches: 4. The CDR3 coding sequence is TGTGCCAGCAGCTTGGGACAGCACTATGGCTACACCTTC. This translates into CASSLGQHYGYTF.

The J gene is TRBJ2-7, the V gene TRBV28; D might be TRBD2 (6 bases). Per germline, CDR1 MDHEN and CDR2 SYDVKM. CDR3 length: 17 amino acids. V lost 3 bases, J lost 2 bases, and 20 bases lay in between. DNA for the CDR3: TGTGCCAGCAGTTTGGAGGGTATGCGACCCGATCCCTACGAGCAGTACTTC. Protein sequence: CASSLEGMRPDPYEQYF.

This clone was counted once. The chain has TRBV24-1 and TRBJ1-3; D remains unclear. V lost 3 bases and J 0 bases, leaving 5 bases between the germline ends. CDR1 is KGHDR and CDR2 is SFDVKD in the germline V gene. The CDR3 loop spans 14 amino acids. This CDR3 reads CATSDANSGNTIYF. The CDR3 nucleotides read TGTGCCACCAGTGATGCGAACTCTGGAAACACCATATATTTT.

This chain connects TRBV2 to TRBJ2-4; maybe TRBD1 (6 bases). Germline CDR1 and CDR2: SNHLY and FYNNEI. The V gene lost 3 bases and the J gene lost 2 bases, with 11 bases spanning the gap. The CDR3 covers 15 residues. CDR3 bases: TGTGCCAGCAGTGACCGGACAGCGTCCAAAAACATTCAGTACTTC. This sequence encodes CASSDRTASKNIQYF.

V and J are TRBV18 and TRBJ2-7; D is undetermined. Trimming removed 2 bases from V and 6 bases from J, with 17 bases in between. The length of the CDR3 is 15 residues. CDR1 is KGHSH, CDR2 LQKENI, per germline. This CDR3 reads CASSPYEDLVVEQYF. CDR3 DNA: TGTGCCAGCTCACCATATGAGGATCTTGTTGTCGAGCAGTACTTC.

The chain uses TRBV5-1 and TRBJ2-1; possible D gene TRBD2, 6 bases. V was cut by 10 bases and J by 7 bases, with 18 bases left in between. The CDR3 runs 13 residues. Germline V CDR1 and CDR2: SGHRS, YFSETQ. The CDR3 nucleotides read TGCGCCTCCCAAAGTGGGGGGAGGAATGAGCAGTTCTTC. Translated, it gives CASQSGGRNEQFF.